A single sample gave rise to the 27 T cell receptor beta chains below, sequenced in a study of neurological immune-mediated disorders. From the 5' RACE reads, TCRdb called clonotypes with MiXCR, one entry per CDR3 protein. The sample lists under 40,000 distinct CDR3 sequences, 13% to 15% occurring once. Sequenced sample: PBMCs. These receptor sequences come from a woman between 45 and 60 years old with HTLV-1-associated myelopathy (HAM/TSP).

Remarks on this clonotype: This sequence may be a read error, since a much larger clone differs from it by one base. The rearrangement uses TRBV3-1 and TRBJ2-3, with D hard to call. This CDR3 has 15 residues. The V end was cut by 4 bases, the J end by 4 bases, with 15 bases between. Germline V lookup: CDR1 LGHDT, CDR2 YNNKEL (reference sequence). Here the CDR3 DNA reads TGTGCCAGCAGCCCTTCTGGAAGGTCGTCAGATACGCAGTATTTT. Protein sequence: CASSPSGRSSDTQYF.

This clonotype was seen ten or more times. The CDR3, as DNA: TGTGCCAGCTCACCACCTTCGGGTGGGGATGAGCAGTTCTTC. As protein: CASSPPSGGDEQFF. The V and J genes are TRBV18 and TRBJ2-1; D is ambiguous. This CDR3 is built from 14 residues. V lost 0 bases to trimming and J lost 8 bases, with 11 bases between them. Germline V gene data show CDR1 as KGHSH and CDR2 as LQKENI.

The sample holds many counts of this clonotype. The chain recombines TRBV7-6 with TRBJ2-7; no clear D gene. V shed 0 bases and J shed 3 bases, with 12 bases lying between them. This CDR3 is 15 amino acids long. Germline V gene sequence: CDR1 SGHVS, CDR2 FNYEAQ. The CDR3 loop reads CASSLAPIGNYEQYF. The DNA of the CDR3 is TGTGCCAGCAGCTTAGCGCCTATTGGTAACTACGAGCAGTACTTC.

This clonotype was counted many times. This rearrangement joins TRBV29-1 to TRBJ2-3; weak D call: TRBD1 (5 bases). The V gene lost 6 bases and the J gene lost 0 bases, with 13 bases spanning the gap. The germline CDR1 and CDR2 sequences are SQVTM and ANQGSEA. The length of the CDR3 is 14 residues. The CDR3 DNA follows: TGCAGCGTCCTACAGGCCTCTAGCACAGATACGCAGTATTTT. Its translation: CSVLQASSTDTQYF.

This clonotype occurred many times. The chain joins TRBV7-9 to TRBJ1-5, with unresolved D. There are 16 residues in the CDR3. With 1 base removed from V and 2 bases from J, the gap between germline ends came to 12 bases. Germline V CDR1 and CDR2: SEHNR, FQNEAQ (reference sequence). The CDR3 bases are TGTGCCAGCAGCTTAGATGTAAGCCGGGGCAATCAGCCCCAGCATTTT. This translates into CASSLDVSRGNQPQHF. The variable domain in full, completed from reference TRBV7-9 and TRBJ1-5, reads DTGVSQNPRHKITKRGQNVTFRCDPISEHNRLYWYRQTLGQGPEFLTYFQNEAQLEKSRLLSDRFSAERPKGSFSTLEIQRTEQGDSAMYLCASSLDVSRGNQPQHFGDGTRLSIL.

This chain's CDR3 is CASSEQGEAKNIQYF. The CDR3 DNA reads as TGTGCCAGCAGCGAACAGGGTGAGGCCAAAAACATTCAGTACTTC. The rearrangement links TRBV7-2 to TRBJ2-4; D perhaps matches TRBD1 (6 bases). This CDR3 is built from 15 residues. Trimming took off 5 bases at V and 1 base at J, with 12 bases between the two ends. Germline CDR1 SGHTA, CDR2 FQGNSA. The complete variable domain, with remaining parts taken from reference TRBV7-2 and TRBJ2-4, reads GAGVSQSPSNKVTEKGKDVELRCDPISGHTALYWYRQSLGQGLEFLIYFQGNSAPDKSGLPSDRFSAERTGGSVSTLTIQRTQQEDSAVYLCASSEQGEAKNIQYFGAGTRLSVL.

The chain couples TRBV11-2 to TRBJ2-1, with 10 nucleotides matching TRBD2. The V gene end was trimmed by 1 base and the J gene end by 9 bases; junction bases not matched to a gene: 6. The V gene's germline CDR1 is SGHAT and CDR2 FQNNGV. This CDR3 contains 15 residues. The CDR3 region has the DNA TGTGCCAGCAGCTTAGGGGCTAGCGGGGGCGGTGAGCAGTTCTTC. Amino acid sequence: CASSLGASGGGEQFF.

At least ten counts were recorded for this clonotype. The chain has TRBV7-2 and TRBJ1-6; no firm D call. Germline CDR1 is SGHTA and CDR2 is FQGNSA. The CDR3 runs 14 residues. V lost 1 base to trimming and J lost 10 bases, with 11 bases between them. This chain's CDR3 is CASSLGGIRSPLHF. CDR3 nucleotide sequence: TGTGCCAGCAGCTTAGGCGGTATTAGGTCACCCCTCCACTTT.

This clonotype was seen at least ten times. The V call is TRBV20-1, the J call TRBJ2-3, with no clear D. CDR1 and CDR2 (germline): DFQATT, SNEGSKA (reference sequence). CDR3 size: 15 residues. The ends were cut back, 2 bases at V and 5 bases at J, with 17 bases in the middle. The CDR3 DNA is TGCAGTGCTAGAAGGGAAGCCCCACATGGAGATACGCAGTATTTT. As protein: CSARREAPHGDTQYF.

In its sample, this clonotype was seen many times. The genes are TRBV12-3 or TRBV12-4 and TRBJ2-7; TRBD1 matches 9 bases. The CDR3 length is 15 residues. Losses at the gene ends were 4 bases for V and 6 bases for J; bases not matched to a gene: 10. The DNA of the CDR3 is TGTGCCAGCAGTTCCTGGACAGGGGCTTTGTCCGAGCAGTACTTC. Its translation is CASSSWTGALSEQYF.

This clonotype showed up many times. V usage is TRBV20-1 and J usage is TRBJ2-7, with D tentatively TRBD1 (7 bases). Germline CDR1 is DFQATT and CDR2 is SNEGSKA (reference sequence). This CDR3 comprises 13 residues. Trimming stripped 3 bases from V and 6 bases from J, with 15 bases between. CDR3 sequence reads: CSASGGRGREQYV. The CDR3 nucleotides are TGCAGTGCTAGCGGGGGTAGGGGGCGCGAGCAGTACGTC.

This clonotype appeared many times. The rearrangement links TRBV3-1 to TRBJ1-5, with a weak D call TRBD1 (5 bases). CDR1 and CDR2 from the germline V gene are LGHDT and YNNKEL (reference sequence). This CDR3 is 14 amino acids long. Trimming cost V 4 bases and J 0 bases, with 7 bases left between them. The CDR3 spells CASSLDTSNQPQHF. In DNA, the CDR3 is TGTGCCAGCAGCCTGGACACTAGCAATCAGCCCCAGCATTTT.

This clonotype was recorded at least ten times. The gene calls are TRBV6-6 and TRBJ2-7; 9 bases fit TRBD1. Germline loops: CDR1 MNHNY, CDR2 SVGAGI (reference sequence). This CDR3 is 16 amino acids long. V shed 5 bases and J 3 bases; nucleotides not matched to a gene: 11. The DNA of the CDR3 is TGTGCCAGCAGTCTGTACGGCGGGACAGGGTACTACGAGCAGTACGTC. Encoded protein: CASSLYGGTGYYEQYV.

This clonotype was detected ten times or more. The J gene is TRBJ2-3, the V gene TRBV5-1; 7 nucleotides match TRBD1. V trimming: 1 base; J trimming: 0 bases; junction bases outside the gene matches: 17. Germline CDR1 and CDR2: SGHRS and YFSETQ. The CDR3 has 20 amino acids. The CDR3 protein is CASSLMRTPQGPTSTDTQYF. The CDR3 coding sequence is TGCGCCAGCAGCTTGATGAGGACCCCACAGGGGCCCACTAGCACAGATACGCAGTATTTT.

This clonotype has a count of ten or more. V gene TRBV5-1 combines with J gene TRBJ2-7, with 8 bases lining up with TRBD1. The CDR3 covers 14 residues. The germline V gene has CDR1 SGHRS and CDR2 YFSETQ. V lost 0 bases, J lost 4 bases, and 3 bases stayed unmatched. CDR3 bases: TGCGCCAGCAGCTTGGAGACAGGGGTTTACGAGCAGTACGTC. Translated, it gives CASSLETGVYEQYV.

This clonotype came up many times. DNA of the CDR3: TGCAGTGCTAGAGATCGGGTTAGCACAGATACGCAGTATTTT. This translates into CSARDRVSTDTQYF. J is TRBJ2-3 and V is TRBV20-1; D is unresolved. Trimming removed 0 bases at V and 0 bases at J, with 7 bases between. Looked up from germline, CDR1 is DFQATT and CDR2 is SNEGSKA (reference sequence). The CDR3 consists of 14 residues.

At least ten counts were recorded for this clonotype. J is TRBJ2-1 and V is TRBV11-2, with 8 bases lining up with TRBD2. The CDR3 length is 14 residues. V gave up 0 bases and J gave up 8 bases; unmatched junction bases: 3. CDR1 and CDR2 from the germline V gene are SGHAT and FQNNGV. The DNA for the CDR3 is TGTGCCAGCAGCTTAGATTACGGGAGGGATGAGCAGTTCTTC. Amino acid sequence: CASSLDYGRDEQFF.

This clonotype showed up many times. The V gene is TRBV5-6, the J gene TRBJ2-5; D is possibly TRBD2 (5 bases). Between the trimmed V and J ends, which lost 4 bases and 1 base, there was a span of 11 bases. The CDR3 spans 14 residues. Germline lookup yields CDR1 SGHDT and CDR2 YYEEEE. The CDR3: CASSQVGSQETQYF. CDR3 sequence (DNA): TGTGCCAGCAGCCAGGTGGGGAGCCAAGAGACCCAGTACTTC.

This clonotype was detected many times. V and J are TRBV5-1 and TRBJ2-2; 11 nucleotides line up with TRBD1. This CDR3 comprises 17 residues. Germline-derived CDR1 and CDR2 are SGHRS and YFSETQ. V was clipped by 0 bases and J by 6 bases; unmatched bases: 7. CDR3 loop: CASSLDIRTGGSGELFF. CDR3 nucleotides: TGCGCCAGCAGCTTGGATATCCGGACAGGGGGCTCCGGGGAGCTGTTTTTT.

This clonotype was recorded many times. DNA for the CDR3: TGCAGTGCTAGACACCAGGCAAGCGCCATGAACACTGAAGCTTTCTTT. The encoded protein is CSARHQASAMNTEAFF. This chain links TRBV20-1 with TRBJ1-1; unclear D gene. The germline V gene encodes CDR1 DFQATT and CDR2 SNEGSKA (reference sequence). Trimming pared 2 bases from V and 0 bases from J, leaving 16 bases between. This CDR3 has 16 residues.

This clonotype was counted at least ten times. The CDR3 loop is CASSLSPQETQYF. CDR3 nucleotide sequence: TGTGCCAGCAGTTTGAGCCCACAAGAGACCCAGTACTTC. V gene TRBV12-3 or TRBV12-4 combines with J gene TRBJ2-5; D gene ambiguous. CDR3 length: 13 residues. V lost 3 bases and J 2 bases, leaving 7 bases between the germline ends.

This clonotype was counted many times. V gene TRBV9 combines with J gene TRBJ1-3, with D perhaps TRBD1 (5 bases). From germline, CDR1 is SGDLS and CDR2 YYNGEE. The ends were cut back, 3 bases at V and 0 bases at J, with 19 bases in the middle. CDR3 length: 18 residues. The CDR3: CASSAIGDGVYSGNTIYF. The CDR3 nucleotides read TGTGCCAGCAGCGCCATTGGGGACGGAGTCTACTCTGGAAACACCATATATTTT. Based on the CDR3 plus reference TRBV9 and TRBJ1-3, the full variable domain is DSGVTQTPKHLITATGQRVTLRCSPRSGDLSVYWYQQSLDQGLQFLIQYYNGEERAKGNILERFSAQQFPDLHSELNLSSLELGDSALYFCASSAIGDGVYSGNTIYFGEGSWLTVV.

This clonotype is medium-sized within its sample. CDR3 in DNA: TGTGCCATCAAATCGGGCGAGGGATCAGATACGCAGTATTTT. Its protein product is CAIKSGEGSDTQYF. V usage is TRBV10-3 and J usage is TRBJ2-3; TRBD2 might be the D (5 bases). Germline V gene sequence: CDR1 ENHRY, CDR2 SYGVKD. CDR3 size: 14 residues. V was cut by 7 bases and J by 4 bases, with 15 bases left in between.

This clonotype showed up many times. A read error may account for a junction end that differs from germline. This chain connects TRBV12-3 or TRBV12-4 to TRBJ2-1; D may be TRBD1 (6 bases). The CDR3 has 13 residues. The CDR3 loop is CASSRQVYSEQFF. CDR3 in DNA: TGTGCCAGCAGTCGACAGGTTTACAGTGAGCAGTTCTTC.

The V gene is TRBV3-1, the J gene TRBJ1-3; 9 positions agree with TRBD1. The CDR3 extends over 16 amino acids. Looked up from germline, CDR1 is LGHDT and CDR2 is YNNKEL (reference sequence). Trimming took 1 base from V and 5 from J; bases not matched to a gene: 6. Written as DNA, the CDR3 is TGTGCCAGCAGCCAAGGAGGGACAGGGCCTAGAAACACCATATATTTT. Its protein product is CASSQGGTGPRNTIYF.

This clonotype was seen repeatedly, ten times or more. The gene calls are TRBV7-2 and TRBJ2-2; 8 bases are shared with TRBD1. V trimming: 4 bases; J trimming: 5 bases; junction bases outside the gene matches: 9. This CDR3 comprises 16 residues. Germline values: CDR1 SGHTA, CDR2 FQGNSA. CDR3 amino acids: CASSSRQGMGTGELFF. For the CDR3, the DNA is TGTGCCAGCAGCTCCCGACAGGGGATGGGAACCGGGGAGCTGTTTTTT.

The CDR3, as DNA: TGTGCCACCGGGACTGCCGTGTACCAAGAGACCCAGTACTTC. Translated, it gives CATGTAVYQETQYF. This chain joins TRBV24-1 and TRBJ2-5; tentative D call: TRBD2 (6 bases). This CDR3 has 14 residues. The V and J ends lost 9 bases and 0 bases respectively, with 13 bases between them. CDR1 is KGHDR, CDR2 SFDVKD, per germline.